Presented here are 32 T cell receptor beta chains from one specimen sequenced in a study of cytomegalovirus exposure and HLA in healthy donors. TCRdb keeps only in-frame clones here, not all; method: immunoSEQ multiplex PCR. In the table there are roughly 90,000 clones, 85% of which are singletons. The specimen was PBMCs. The receptors were sampled from a young man in good health and CMV-seropositive.

This clone is a singleton in its sample. The chain joins TRBV10-3 to TRBJ2-1, with D possibly matching TRBD2 (5 bases). Trimming shortened V by 1 base and J by 7 bases, and 17 bases separated the two germline ends. The CDR3 covers 16 residues. CDR1 and CDR2 from the germline V gene are ENHRY and SYGVKD. CDR3 residues: CAISEWGAQGWNEQFF. CDR3 in DNA: TGTGCCATCAGTGAGTGGGGAGCGCAAGGTTGGAATGAGCAGTTCTTC.

The CDR3, as DNA: TGTGCCAGCAGTGAATCGGAGACAGGGTCTTACGAGCAGTACTTC. It codes for CASSESETGSYEQYF. The chain links TRBV25-1 to TRBJ2-7; 7 bases match TRBD1. The CDR3 is made up of 15 amino acids. Germline trimming cut 1 base from V and 4 bases from J; bases unmatched to any gene: 7. In germline, CDR1 is MGHDK, CDR2 SYGVNS.

The chain joins TRBV28 to TRBJ1-1; no firm D call. V lost 8 bases and J lost 11, with 15 bases in between. This CDR3 has 11 residues. Per the germline V gene, CDR1 is MDHEN and CDR2 is SYDVKM. The CDR3, as DNA: TGTGCCAGCTCAATTGGCCTTTTTGCTTTCTTT. Its translation is CASSIGLFAFF.

The chain carries TRBV25-1 and TRBJ2-1, with 8 bases aligning to TRBD2. The length of the CDR3 is 14 residues. V lost 5 bases, J lost 3 bases, and 3 bases stayed unmatched. Germline CDR1 is MGHDK and CDR2 is SYGVNS. CDR3 sequence reads: CASSSGLDYNEQFF. The DNA for the CDR3 is TGTGCCAGCAGTTCGGGACTAGACTACAATGAGCAGTTCTTC.

The chain combines TRBV5-1 with TRBJ1-2, with 10 bases that match TRBD1. V shed 4 bases, J shed 4 bases, and the junction held 7 bases outside the gene matches. The CDR3 is 15 amino acids. Germline CDR1 and CDR2: SGHRS and YFSETQ. CDR3 nucleotides: TGCGCCAGCAGCCCAATGACAGGGGGCGCCTATGGCTACACCTTC. It encodes CASSPMTGGAYGYTF. The full variable domain, with the rest looked up from reference TRBV5-1 and TRBJ1-2, is KAGVTQTPRYLIKTRGQQVTLSCSPISGHRSVSWYQQTPGQGLQFLFEYFSETQRNKGNFPGRFSGRQFSNSRSEMNVSTLELGDSALYLCASSPMTGGAYGYTFGSGTRLTVV.

The chain is built from TRBV6-4 and TRBJ1-1, with D maybe TRBD1 (6 bases). The CDR3 covers 14 residues. The V and J ends lost 2 bases and 1 base respectively, with 8 bases between them. Germline-derived CDR1 and CDR2 are MRHNA and SNTAGT. CDR3 in DNA: TGTGCCAGCAGTGACGGGGGCGAGAACACTGAAGCTTTCTTT. Translating it yields CASSDGGENTEAFF.

The V gene is TRBV12-5, the J gene TRBJ1-1; the D is unclear. Trimming left V 7 bases short and J 7 bases short, with 19 bases between. This CDR3 comprises 14 residues. CDR1 LGHNT and CDR2 FRNRAP come from the germline V gene. The CDR3: CASASSPNSIEAFF. The CDR3 DNA sequence: TGTGCTAGTGCCTCGTCCCCGAACTCAATTGAAGCTTTCTTT.

The chain recombines TRBV2 with TRBJ1-1; D remains unclear. Germline V gene lookup returns CDR1 SNHLY and CDR2 FYNNEI. Trimming left V 2 bases short and J 11 bases short, with 15 bases between. This CDR3 spans 13 amino acids. The CDR3 sequence is CASSESLRALAFF. Here the CDR3 DNA reads TGTGCCAGCAGTGAAAGCCTGCGTGCCCTGGCTTTCTTT.

The chain uses TRBV4-2 and TRBJ2-3; 7 bases line up with TRBD1. Trimming cost V 4 bases and J 2 bases; bases outside gene matches: 12. The CDR3 extends over 17 amino acids. Germline-derived CDR1 and CDR2 are LGHNA and YNFKEQ. The CDR3 protein is CASSPRFSQGDTDTQYF. The CDR3, as DNA: TGTGCCAGCAGCCCTCGATTTAGCCAGGGGGACACAGATACGCAGTATTTT.

The DNA of the CDR3 is TGCAGCGTTCAAGCCCTCACTGACAGGGGGCTTCGAGAAAAACTGTTTTTT. It yields the protein CSVQALTDRGLREKLFF. J is TRBJ1-4 and V is TRBV29-1; 10 bases fit TRBD1. V shed 5 bases, J shed 8 bases, and the junction held 17 bases outside the gene matches. The CDR3 runs to 17 residues. Germline CDR1 SQVTM, CDR2 ANQGSEA.

J is TRBJ2-1 and V is TRBV4-1; 7 bases agree with TRBD2. From germline, CDR1 is MGHRA and CDR2 YSYEKL. CDR3 length: 14 residues. With V trimmed by 3 bases and J by 9 bases, 8 bases remained unmatched. The CDR3: CASSQRGAGAEQFF. DNA for the CDR3: TGCGCCAGCAGCCAGAGAGGCGCGGGAGCTGAGCAGTTCTTC.

The chain combines TRBV11-2 with TRBJ1-3; D possibly corresponds to TRBD1 (5 bases). Germline values: CDR1 SGHAT, CDR2 FQNNGV. The CDR3 length is 17 residues. V dropped 2 bases and J dropped 4 bases, with 18 bases sitting between them. The DNA of the CDR3 is TGTGCCAGCAGCTTATATGGTGTAGGGGCGTACGGAAACACCATATATTTT. It is translated as CASSLYGVGAYGNTIYF.

This chain connects TRBV5-1 to TRBJ1-2; D uncertain. The germline V gene has CDR1 SGHRS and CDR2 YFSETQ. Trimming removed 0 bases from V and 8 bases from J, with 20 bases in between. CDR3 size: 16 residues. The CDR3 DNA follows: TGCGCCAGCAGCTTGGACCAAAGGATCGGATCGGGAGGCTACACCTTC. Translating it yields CASSLDQRIGSGGYTF.

The V and J genes are TRBV5-8 and TRBJ1-2; the D is unclear. V gave up 0 bases and J gave up 5 bases, with 8 bases separating them. Per the germline V gene, CDR1 is SGHTS and CDR2 is YDEGEE. The CDR3 is made up of 13 amino acids. The CDR3 loop is CASSLGQDYGYTF. DNA of the CDR3: TGTGCCAGCAGCTTGGGGCAGGATTATGGCTACACCTTC.

The chain combines TRBV10-3 with TRBJ2-3; tentatively, D is TRBD2 (5 bases). Germline CDR1 and CDR2: ENHRY and SYGVKD. The CDR3 is made up of 14 amino acids. The V gene lost 0 bases and the J gene lost 1 base, with 5 bases spanning the gap. The chain's CDR3 is CAISESRGTDTQYF. CDR3 sequence (DNA): TGTGCCATCAGTGAGTCGAGGGGCACAGATACGCAGTATTTT.

The chain has TRBV28 and TRBJ1-1; 9 bases fit TRBD1. Germline V gene data show CDR1 as MDHEN and CDR2 as SYDVKM. The CDR3 runs to 17 residues. The junction had 12 bases not matched to a gene; V was cut back by 6 bases and J by 1 base. CDR3 sequence (DNA): TGTGCCAGCAGACAGGGGGCAAAATTAGGAGCGAACACTGAAGCTTTCTTT. This gives the protein CASRQGAKLGANTEAFF.

V usage is TRBV11-2 and J usage is TRBJ2-7; 11 bases match TRBD2. V dropped 0 bases and J dropped 2; count of bases not matched to a gene: 0. The CDR3 contains 15 residues. From germline, CDR1 is SGHAT and CDR2 FQNNGV. CDR3 bases: TGTGCCAGCAGCTTAGAACTAGCGGGAGCCTACGAGCAGTACTTC. Translation gives CASSLELAGAYEQYF.

J is TRBJ2-5 and V is TRBV5-4, with TRBD1 matching over 8 bases. The CDR3 consists of 13 residues. Germline assignment: CDR1 SGHNT and CDR2 YYREEE (reference sequence). V lost 4 bases to trimming and J lost 5 bases; unmatched junction nucleotides: 4. The CDR3 DNA sequence: TGTGCCAGCAGCCAGGGGGCAAAGGAGACCCAGTACTTC. Its translation is CASSQGAKETQYF.

The count of this clone is one. V is TRBV9 and J is TRBJ2-7, with D perhaps TRBD1 (5 bases). The CDR3 has 19 residues. The germline V gene encodes CDR1 SGDLS and CDR2 YYNGEE. V was clipped by 3 bases and J by 2 bases, with 27 bases between them. CDR3 in amino acids: CASSAFQGKLINLTYEQYV. The CDR3 DNA is TGTGCCAGCAGCGCCTTTCAGGGAAAGCTCATAAACCTAACCTACGAGCAGTACGTC.

The chain joins TRBV7-9 to TRBJ1-5; 7 positions agree with TRBD1. The V segment lost 5 bases and the J segment 1 base; nucleotides outside the gene matches: 5. CDR1 is SEHNR and CDR2 is FQNEAQ in the germline V gene (reference sequence). The CDR3 is 15 amino acids. The CDR3 coding sequence is TGTGCCAGCAGCCTATCAGGGGGGAGCAATCAGCCCCAGCATTTT. This encodes CASSLSGGSNQPQHF.

The count of this clone is one. V and J are TRBV7-3 and TRBJ2-1; 8 bases agree with TRBD2. The CDR3 is made up of 16 amino acids. The trim removed 0 bases at V and 11 bases at J, leaving 12 bases unmatched. In germline, CDR1 is SGHTA, CDR2 FQGTGA. The CDR3 loop reads CASSLTGRDSGTQQFF. CDR3 coding DNA: TGTGCCAGCAGCTTAACCGGGAGAGATAGCGGGACCCAGCAGTTCTTC.

The V gene is TRBV5-1, the J gene TRBJ2-3; no firm D call. Germline V gene lookup returns CDR1 SGHRS and CDR2 YFSETQ. CDR3 length: 12 amino acids. The ends were cut back, 5 bases at V and 0 bases at J, with 4 bases in the middle. CDR3 nucleotides: TGCGCCAGCAGTCTAAGCACAGATACGCAGTATTTT. It encodes CASSLSTDTQYF.

This chain links TRBV10-3 with TRBJ1-5, with 10 nucleotides matching TRBD1. Germline V gene lookup returns CDR1 ENHRY and CDR2 SYGVKD. With 4 bases clipped from V and 4 bases from J, the junction kept 1 base outside the gene matches. This CDR3 has 14 amino acids. The CDR3: CAISGTGGNQPQHF. CDR3 bases: TGTGCCATCAGTGGGACAGGGGGAAATCAGCCCCAGCATTTT.

For this clone: Distinct nucleotide sequences in the sample also encode this CDR3. This chain connects TRBV10-3 to TRBJ2-5; TRBD2 is a possible D gene (6 bases). Germline V gives CDR1 ENHRY, CDR2 SYGVKD. The CDR3 totals 13 residues. Deletions cut 4 bases from V and 0 bases from J, with 6 bases between. CDR3 protein: CAISVADQETQYF. Here the CDR3 DNA reads TGTGCCATCAGTGTAGCGGACCAAGAGACCCAGTACTTC.

The rearrangement uses TRBV6-6 and TRBJ1-2; 8 bases fit TRBD1. CDR1 is MNHNY, CDR2 SVGAGI, per germline (reference sequence). V lost 10 bases and J lost 2; bases outside the gene matches: 9. The length of the CDR3 is 14 residues. DNA of the CDR3: TGTGCCACAAATCCGGGACAGGAGAACTATGGCTACACCTTC. It translates to CATNPGQENYGYTF.

This clone occurred once. V is TRBV7-8 and J is TRBJ1-2; 7 bases line up with TRBD1. Germline CDR1 is SGHVS and CDR2 is FQNEAQ. The CDR3 runs 16 residues. Trimming removed 1 base from V and 1 base from J; junction bases left unmatched: 6. The CDR3 sequence is CASSLGARGYNYGYTF. In DNA form, the CDR3 reads TGTGCCAGCAGCTTAGGGGCCAGGGGGTATAACTATGGCTACACCTTC.

The CDR3 protein is CASRGHFETEAFF. In DNA form, the CDR3 reads TGTGCCAGCAGAGGACACTTCGAAACTGAAGCTTTCTTT. The chain combines TRBV6-5 with TRBJ1-1; TRBD1 is a possible D gene (5 bases). V was pared by 6 bases and J by 5 bases, with 13 bases between. Germline V gene data show CDR1 as MNHEY and CDR2 as SVGAGI. The length of the CDR3 is 13 residues.

This clone appeared a few times. V gene TRBV2 combines with J gene TRBJ2-5; TRBD2 is a possible D gene (6 bases). The CDR3 has 12 amino acids. With 7 bases removed from V and 4 bases from J, the gap between germline ends came to 10 bases. The germline CDR1 and CDR2 sequences are SNHLY and FYNNEI. Here the CDR3 reads CASTGEGETQYF. The DNA for the CDR3 is TGTGCCAGCACGGGAGAAGGAGAGACCCAGTACTTC.

The chain is built from TRBV6-6 and TRBJ2-7; no definite D call. The CDR3 extends over 14 amino acids. The V and J ends lost 6 bases and 1 base respectively, with 13 bases between them. Germline V gene data show CDR1 as MNHNY and CDR2 as SVGAGI (reference sequence). The CDR3 region is CASREQISSYEQYF. CDR3 in DNA: TGTGCCAGCAGGGAACAGATCTCATCCTACGAGCAGTACTTC.

The chain combines TRBV5-6 with TRBJ2-7; TRBD1 aligns across 9 bases. With V trimmed by 3 bases and J by 4 bases, 11 bases remained unmatched. CDR1 and CDR2 from the germline V gene are SGHDT and YYEEEE. The CDR3 is made up of 16 amino acids. The CDR3 nucleotides are TGTGCCAGCAGCTCCGGGACAGGGCCTTTAGGGTACGAGCAGTACGTC. This translates into CASSSGTGPLGYEQYV.

The chain carries TRBV2 and TRBJ2-3; the D gene is possibly TRBD2 (7 bases). V was clipped by 8 bases and J by 2 bases, with 14 bases between them. Per germline, CDR1 SNHLY and CDR2 FYNNEI. This CDR3 comprises 14 residues. The CDR3 region has the DNA TGTGCCAGCGGGGGCGGGAGTTACACAGATACGCAGTATTTT. The encoded protein is CASGGGSYTDTQYF.

This rearrangement joins TRBV19 to TRBJ1-2; 7 positions agree with TRBD1. Germline V CDR1 and CDR2: LNHDA, SQIVND (reference sequence). The length of the CDR3 is 13 residues. With V trimmed by 6 bases and J by 7 bases, 8 bases remained unmatched. CDR3 DNA: TGTGCCAGTAGGGACGACAGGGATCTTGGCTACACCTTC. Its protein is CASRDDRDLGYTF.